A single sample gave rise to the 9 T cell receptor beta chains below, sequenced in a study of metastatic and nonmetastatic thyroid tumors. TCRdb re-called clones from the PCR reads using MiXCR. The sample shows 45,000 to 50,000 clones, roughly a fifth of them seen only once. Not a single patient had been given any form of treatment at any point before undergoing thyroid surgery. Material: blood. Source of these receptors: a male donor with papillary thyroid cancer or a benign thyroid nodule (not recorded which). Some clones in this sample may be carry-over from other donors' samples.

Ten or more counts support this clone. CDR3 sequence reads: CATSRDQGQNEKLFF. CDR3 coding DNA: TGTGCCACCAGCAGAGACCAGGGACAGAATGAAAAACTGTTTTTT. The chain joins TRBV15 to TRBJ1-4, with TRBD1 matching 7 bases. Germline CDR1 LNHNV, CDR2 YYDKDF (reference sequence). The CDR3 has 15 residues. The V gene end was trimmed by 0 bases and the J gene end by 5 bases; junction bases not matched to a gene: 3.

This clone appeared many times. The chain recombines TRBV19 with TRBJ2-5; TRBD2 agrees at 7 bases. The CDR3 has 17 residues. Germline V CDR1 and CDR2: LNHDA, SQIVND (reference sequence). V trimming: 2 bases; J trimming: 5 bases; junction bases outside the gene matches: 14. The CDR3 protein is CASSISSGGGNAETQYF. The CDR3, as DNA: TGTGCCAGTAGTATATCGTCAGGCGGGGGTAATGCCGAGACCCAGTACTTC.

This clone appeared a single time. This rearrangement joins TRBV10-2 to TRBJ2-5; TRBD2 might be the D (7 bases). Germline values: CDR1 WSHSY, CDR2 SAAADI. The CDR3 extends over 16 amino acids. V gave up 2 bases and J gave up 7 bases, with 20 bases separating them. CDR3 in DNA: TGCGCCAGCAGTGAGGGTAGGGGGACTAAATACGGGACCCAGTACTTC. It translates to CASSEGRGTKYGTQYF.

On this clone itself: The CDR3 carries no conserved terminal phenylalanine or tryptophan, so it likely arises from a read error. V and J are TRBV6-1 and TRBJ1-5, with TRBD1 as a possible D gene (6 bases). The CDR3 loop spans 14 amino acids. V dropped 6 bases and J dropped 3 bases, with 12 bases sitting between them. Per germline, CDR1 MNHNS and CDR2 SASEGT. This CDR3 is CASSRRQANQPQHS. In DNA form, the CDR3 reads TGTGCCAGCAGCCGACGACAGGCCAATCAGCCCCAGCATTCT.

As regards this clone: Other nucleotide sequences from this sample produce the same CDR3. This chain connects TRBV19 to TRBJ2-7, with D maybe TRBD1 (6 bases). The germline CDR1 and CDR2 sequences are LNHDA and SQIVND (reference sequence). CDR3 size: 13 residues. Trimming left V 2 bases short and J 4 bases short, with 9 bases between. DNA for the CDR3: TGTGCCAGTAGTATAACCAGGGGTTACGAGCAGTACTTC. It is translated as CASSITRGYEQYF.

This clone was picked up many times. This chain uses TRBV4-1 with TRBJ2-7, with 8 bases aligning to TRBD1. CDR1 is MGHRA, CDR2 YSYEKL, per germline. The CDR3 runs 15 residues. The trim removed 4 bases at V and 1 base at J, leaving 6 bases unmatched. CDR3 protein: CASSPTTGESYEQYF. DNA of the CDR3: TGCGCCAGCAGCCCAACGACAGGGGAATCCTACGAGCAGTACTTC.

This clone was counted at least ten times. The rearrangement links TRBV9 to TRBJ2-1; TRBD2 matches at 7 bases. The CDR3 covers 16 residues. Per germline, CDR1 SGDLS and CDR2 YYNGEE. V gave up 0 bases and J gave up 2 bases; unmatched junction bases: 5. CDR3 coding DNA: TGTGCCAGCAGCGTAGACGGCAGCGGGGCCTACAATGAGCAGTTCTTC. Translation: CASSVDGSGAYNEQFF.

The chain recombines TRBV12-3 or TRBV12-4 with TRBJ1-1, with 10 bases fitting TRBD1. Trimming took 6 bases from V and 1 from J; bases not matched to a gene: 8. The CDR3 is 16 residues long. CDR3 loop: CASRPGTGVRNTEAFF. In DNA, the CDR3 is TGTGCCAGCAGACCCGGGACAGGGGTACGGAACACTGAAGCTTTCTTT.

This clone has at least ten counts. The V call is TRBV6-1, the J call TRBJ2-2, with 7 bases lining up with TRBD1. This CDR3 contains 14 residues. Germline values: CDR1 MNHNS, CDR2 SASEGT. V gave up 7 bases and J gave up 5 bases; unmatched junction bases: 7. CDR3 in amino acids: CASTSQGETGELFF. The CDR3 bases are TGTGCCAGCACTTCTCAGGGGGAGACCGGGGAGCTGTTTTTT.